This T cell receptor (beta chain) was retrieved from a study of T cells in Graves' hyperthyroidism and ophthalmopathy. Diagnoses used clinical symptoms, serum thyroxine and TRAb, thyroid ultrasound and orbital computed tomography. CDR1 and CDR2 from the germline V gene are MDHEN and SYDVKM. The CDR3 length is 15 residues. After removal of 2 bases from V and 0 bases from J, the junction contained 0 bases not matched to a gene. Amplified TCR beta CDR3 regions came from RNA transcripts. With the HTBI primer set, the TCR CDR3 went through a first round of RT-PCR. TCRdb redid the calling of the multiplex PCR reads with MiXCR, one entry per CDR3 protein. The profile shows about 380,000 distinct CDR3 sequences, roughly 14% of them singletons.

This clonotype was sampled from a man aged 30 to 39 with Graves' hyperthyroidism that later progressed to Graves' ophthalmopathy. J is TRBJ1-4 and V is TRBV28; 7 bases align to TRBD1. Sequenced: blood. The CDR3 here is CASSLDRATNEKLFF. The CDR3 DNA follows: TGTGCCAGCAGTTTAGACAGGGCAACTAATGAAAAACTGTTTTTT.